This T cell receptor (beta chain) was recorded in a study of blood T cells in healthy people across ages. General study results and limits: In these data, TCR beta diversity tracked strongly with naive T cell percentage. Donor CMV status, an unknown factor, possibly confounded changes in expanded clonotypes.

Concerning this clonotype itself: Its antigen is undetermined.

V lost 7 bases and J lost 8, with 17 bases in between. The CDR3 has 14 amino acids. Germline V lookup: CDR1 SGHVS, CDR2 FQNEAQ. Primers used in a second PCR of roughly 7 to 12 cycles were a sample-barcoded 5' primer and a J-beta primer mix. TCRdb recomputed calls from the 5' RACE reads with MiXCR, one row per CDR3 protein. The sample gives around 800,000 distinct CDR3 sequences, roughly 24% of which show up once; less than 3.5% is in the top ten. Separately, the same data were catalogued under a study of T cells of mothers and their children. Per that study: A few healthy Caucasian mothers gave samples, and so did their six children. When the second PCR was run, its M1S primer added sample barcodes and 2-4 random nucleotides.

The V gene is TRBV7-8, the J gene TRBJ1-4; D might be TRBD1 (5 bases). The receptor's source is a boy younger than 18 in good health. The sequenced material came from blood. The CDR3 is CASTLIGAREKLFF. The CDR3 DNA sequence: TGTGCCAGCACCCTCATCGGGGCGAGGGAAAAACTGTTTTTT.